One sample yielded the 28 T cell receptor beta chains listed below, sequenced in a study of T cell responses to AZD1222 COVID-19 vaccine. This table comes from immunoSEQ multiplex PCR, and its TCRdb copy is limited to in-frame clones, with some not included. Of about 85,000 clones in the sample, less than 85% were seen once. This sample comprised peripheral blood, obtained 28 days after the second AZD1222 dose. These receptors were collected from an adult who received the AZD1222 COVID-19 vaccine.

The chain links TRBV28 to TRBJ1-1; D gene uncertain. Trimming shortened V by 6 bases and J by 1 base, and 9 bases separated the two germline ends. CDR3 length: 13 residues. CDR1 is MDHEN and CDR2 is SYDVKM in the germline V gene. The CDR3 DNA sequence: TGTGCCAGCAGGTGGACGGCGAACACTGAAGCTTTCTTT. Residues: CASRWTANTEAFF.

V and J are TRBV27 and TRBJ2-2; D possibly corresponds to TRBD2 (7 bases). The germline V gene has CDR1 MNHEY and CDR2 SMNVEV (reference sequence). Trimming pared 3 bases from V and 6 bases from J, leaving 14 bases between. The CDR3 extends over 15 amino acids. CDR3 bases: TGTGCCAGCAGTTTTATGCGGGGGCTCCCCGGGGAGCTGTTTTTT. Protein: CASSFMRGLPGELFF.

The CDR3 here is CSVDVGTDEQYF. Here the CDR3 DNA reads TGCAGCGTTGATGTAGGGACGGACGAGCAGTACTTC. The chain joins TRBV29-1 to TRBJ2-7; D is tentatively TRBD1 or TRBD2 (5 bases each). Germline CDR1 and CDR2: SQVTM and ANQGSEA. CDR3 size: 12 residues. The V and J ends lost 3 bases and 5 bases respectively, with 11 bases between them.

This clone showed up just a few times. V and J are TRBV18 and TRBJ2-1, with 7 bases identical to TRBD2. The ends lost 6 bases at V and 4 bases at J; junction bases unmatched: 9. Germline V CDR1 and CDR2: KGHSH, LQKENI. This CDR3 comprises 15 residues. CDR3 DNA: TGTGCCAGCTCGCGGCGGCTAGCGGAGTACAATGAGCAGTTCTTC. Its protein is CASSRRLAEYNEQFF.

The chain joins TRBV10-1 to TRBJ2-1, with 9 bases aligning to TRBD2. The J segment lost 4 bases and the V segment lost 2 bases, leaving 6 bases of the junction unmatched. The CDR3 totals 16 residues. CDR1 is WNHNN and CDR2 is SYGVQD in the germline V gene (reference sequence). CDR3 in DNA: TGCGCCAGCAGTGAGCTGGCGGGGGGGCCTTACAATGAGCAGTTCTTC. Its translation: CASSELAGGPYNEQFF.

This chain connects TRBV19 to TRBJ1-5; D gene unclear. The CDR3 is 15 amino acids. CDR1 and CDR2 from the germline V gene are LNHDA and SQIVND (reference sequence). V lost 5 bases and J lost 5, with 16 bases in between. The DNA for the CDR3 is TGTGCCAGTAGTGCCATAGTGATCGGGTATCAGCCCCAGCATTTT. Translating it yields CASSAIVIGYQPQHF.

The CDR3 spells CSAGTGFRQFF. The CDR3 region has the DNA TGCAGTGCGGGGACAGGGTTCAGGCAGTTCTTC. The chain links TRBV20-1 to TRBJ2-1; 9 bases align to TRBD1. The CDR3 loop spans 11 amino acids. CDR1 is DFQATT and CDR2 is SNEGSKA in the germline V gene (reference sequence). The trim removed 6 bases at V and 12 bases at J, leaving 6 bases unmatched.

This clone was picked up a small number of times. The chain couples TRBV27 to TRBJ2-7, with D hard to call. Germline lookup yields CDR1 MNHEY and CDR2 SMNVEV (reference sequence). The CDR3 spans 14 residues. Trimming took off 5 bases at V and 0 bases at J, with 11 bases between the two ends. The chain's CDR3 is CASSPQTLSYEQYF. The DNA for the CDR3 is TGTGCCAGCAGTCCCCAGACGCTCTCCTACGAGCAGTACTTC.

The rearrangement links TRBV4-1 to TRBJ2-1; D is possibly TRBD1 or TRBD2 (5 bases each). Between the trimmed V and J ends, which lost 9 bases and 5 bases, there was a span of 14 bases. Per the germline V gene, CDR1 is MGHRA and CDR2 is YSYEKL. This CDR3 has 13 amino acids. The CDR3 sequence is CASGTVGDNEQFF. The CDR3, as DNA: TGCGCCAGTGGGACCGTCGGGGACAATGAGCAGTTCTTC.

This clone occurred a few times. This rearrangement joins TRBV12-3 or TRBV12-4 to TRBJ2-5, with D perhaps matching TRBD1 (5 bases). V was shortened by 5 bases and J by 7 bases, with 14 bases between the two germline ends. The CDR3 length is 13 residues. The DNA for the CDR3 is TGTGCCAGCAGTAGCAGGGTTCTAGGGACCCAGTACTTC. Translating it yields CASSSRVLGTQYF.

This rearrangement joins TRBV7-2 to TRBJ1-2, with D possibly TRBD1 on 6 matching bases. The CDR3 extends over 14 amino acids. V lost 5 bases to trimming and J lost 6 bases, with 16 bases between them. Per germline, CDR1 SGHTA and CDR2 FQGNSA. The CDR3 loop reads CASSARRGLHGYTF. For the CDR3, the DNA is TGTGCCAGCAGCGCGCGGCGGGGGCTTCATGGCTACACCTTC.

The J gene is TRBJ2-7, the V gene TRBV6-2 or TRBV6-3; the match to TRBD2 covers 10 bases. V lost 2 bases to trimming and J lost 4 bases; unmatched junction nucleotides: 5. The CDR3 extends over 15 amino acids. Germline CDR1 reads MNHEY; CDR2 reads SVGEGT. The CDR3 reads CASSYGTSERYEQYF. Written as DNA, the CDR3 is TGTGCCAGCAGTTACGGGACTAGCGAACGTTACGAGCAGTACTTC.

This chain joins TRBV13 and TRBJ2-7, with D possibly being TRBD2 (5 bases). The CDR3 has 12 residues. Deletions cut 4 bases from V and 2 bases from J, with 6 bases between. From germline, CDR1 is PRHDT and CDR2 FYEKMQ (reference sequence). CDR3 nucleotide sequence: TGTGCCAGCAGCTCGGGGACCTACGAGCAGTACTTC. Protein: CASSSGTYEQYF.

This chain links TRBV4-1 with TRBJ1-6; D perhaps matches TRBD1 (5 bases). CDR1 is MGHRA, CDR2 YSYEKL, per germline. V lost 8 bases to trimming and J lost 0 bases, with 26 bases between them. The length of the CDR3 is 20 residues. The CDR3 loop reads CASARGPGSGASSYNSPLHF. CDR3 bases: TGCGCCAGCGCTAGGGGTCCCGGATCCGGGGCTAGCTCCTATAATTCACCCCTCCACTTT.

The rearrangement links TRBV5-1 to TRBJ2-3; D not certain. The CDR3 contains 15 residues. Trimming shortened V by 4 bases and J by 2 bases, and 14 bases separated the two germline ends. CDR1 SGHRS and CDR2 YFSETQ come from the germline V gene. The DNA of the CDR3 is TGCGCCAGCAGCAGCCAGGCACTACTCACAGATACGCAGTATTTT. It specifies CASSSQALLTDTQYF. Full variable domain (outside the CDR3, taken from reference TRBV5-1 and TRBJ2-3): KAGVTQTPRYLIKTRGQQVTLSCSPISGHRSVSWYQQTPGQGLQFLFEYFSETQRNKGNFPGRFSGRQFSNSRSEMNVSTLELGDSALYLCASSSQALLTDTQYFGPGTRLTVL.

The V gene is TRBV14, the J gene TRBJ2-3; maybe TRBD2 (5 bases). The length of the CDR3 is 16 residues. Trimming took off 3 bases at V and 2 bases at J, with 15 bases between the two ends. From germline, CDR1 is SGHDN and CDR2 FVKESK. The CDR3 region is CASSQAPRGATDTQYF. CDR3 nucleotide sequence: TGTGCCAGCAGCCAGGCCCCACGGGGAGCCACAGATACGCAGTATTTT.

This clone has only a few counts. The chain has TRBV3-1 (or the pseudogene TRBV3-2) and TRBJ2-1; TRBD2 aligns across 11 bases. Germline V gives CDR1 LGHDT, CDR2 YNNKEL (reference sequence). The CDR3 is 16 residues long. Germline trimming cut 1 base from V and 4 bases from J; bases unmatched to any gene: 3. In nucleotides, the CDR3 is TGTGCCAGCAGCCAAGGCCGGACTAGCGGGTACAATGAGCAGTTCTTC. Amino acids: CASSQGRTSGYNEQFF.

V is TRBV3-1 (or the pseudogene TRBV3-2) and J is TRBJ2-5; D uncertain. Per the germline V gene, CDR1 is LGHDT and CDR2 is YNNKEL (reference sequence). CDR3 length: 13 residues. The ends were cut back, 6 bases at V and 2 bases at J, with 10 bases in the middle. The CDR3 coding sequence is TGTGCCAGCAGGCGACGTAGGCAAGAGACCCAGTACTTC. Protein sequence: CASRRRRQETQYF.

This chain links TRBV15 with TRBJ2-1; weak D call: TRBD1 (6 bases). Germline CDR1 LNHNV, CDR2 YYDKDF (reference sequence). This CDR3 is built from 15 residues. V was shortened by 0 bases and J by 7 bases, with 13 bases between the two germline ends. The CDR3 spells CATSRDRPGANEQFF. The CDR3 DNA reads TGTGCCACCAGCAGAGATAGGCCAGGGGCGAATGAGCAGTTCTTC.

V and J are TRBV7-3 and TRBJ2-1, with D uncertain. The CDR3 has 11 residues. Trimming took 8 bases from V and 5 from J, leaving 7 bases between them. Germline loops: CDR1 SGHTA, CDR2 FQGTGA. CDR3 sequence (DNA): TGTGCCAGCGGTGAGCACAATGAGCAGTTCTTC. It codes for CASGEHNEQFF.

The CDR3 DNA follows: TGTGCCAGCAGTACGGACAGCCAAGAGACCCAGTACTTC. It is translated as CASSTDSQETQYF. The chain has TRBV28 and TRBJ2-5; possible D gene TRBD1, 6 bases. The CDR3 is made up of 13 amino acids. Trimming took 5 bases from V and 1 from J, leaving 8 bases between them. Germline V CDR1 and CDR2: MDHEN, SYDVKM.

V and J are TRBV30 and TRBJ1-2; no firm D call. V lost 3 bases to trimming and J lost 7 bases, with 24 bases between them. This CDR3 has 16 residues. Germline values: CDR1 GTSNPN, CDR2 SVGIG (reference sequence). The CDR3 is CAWSLPRGRVSSGYTF. CDR3 nucleotides: TGTGCCTGGAGCCTCCCCCGGGGTAGGGTTTCGTCTGGCTACACCTTC.

The chain couples TRBV28 to TRBJ2-7, with D hard to call. Germline values: CDR1 MDHEN, CDR2 SYDVKM. This CDR3 region has 13 residues. The V end lost 6 bases, the J end lost 0 bases, and 9 bases lay between the germline ends. CDR3 sequence reads: CASRFPPSYEQYF. The CDR3 coding sequence is TGTGCCAGCAGGTTCCCGCCCTCCTACGAGCAGTACTTC.

The chain couples TRBV9 to TRBJ2-5; 9 bases map to TRBD1. After removal of 4 bases from V and 2 bases from J, the junction contained 3 bases not matched to a gene. In germline, CDR1 is SGDLS, CDR2 YYNGEE. There are 14 residues in the CDR3. The CDR3 loop reads CASSLGTGQETQYF. Written as DNA, the CDR3 is TGTGCCAGCAGCCTCGGGACAGGGCAAGAGACCCAGTACTTC.

The genes are TRBV6-4 and TRBJ1-1; D unclear. Trimming removed 5 bases from V and 0 bases from J, with 7 bases in between. This CDR3 spans 13 amino acids. In germline, CDR1 is MRHNA, CDR2 SNTAGT. The CDR3 region has the DNA TGTGCCAGCAGTTTTGAGATGAACACTGAAGCTTTCTTT. It encodes CASSFEMNTEAFF.

The chain uses TRBV5-4 and TRBJ1-5, with D possibly TRBD1 on 5 matching bases. The CDR3 extends over 14 amino acids. V was trimmed by 0 bases and J by 5 bases, leaving 9 bases between them. Germline values: CDR1 SGHNT, CDR2 YYREEE (reference sequence). The CDR3 sequence: CASSLAGGDQPQHF. The DNA for the CDR3 is TGTGCCAGCAGCTTGGCTGGGGGGGATCAGCCCCAGCATTTT.

The chain employs TRBV5-6 and TRBJ2-2; D unclear. The CDR3 runs 13 residues. Germline CDR1 is SGHDT and CDR2 is YYEEEE. Deletions cut 4 bases from V and 6 bases from J, with 10 bases between. The CDR3 loop is CASSGYIAGELFF. Written as DNA, the CDR3 is TGTGCCAGCAGCGGATACATTGCCGGGGAGCTGTTTTTT.

The chain links TRBV10-2 to TRBJ1-6, with TRBD1 as a possible D gene (5 bases). With 3 bases removed from V and 13 bases from J, the gap between germline ends came to 19 bases. Germline V gene data show CDR1 as WSHSY and CDR2 as SAAADI. The CDR3 length is 15 residues. The CDR3 DNA reads TGCGCCAGCAGTGAACAGGAACCAGGGAGCGGGCCCCTCCACTTT. Its translation is CASSEQEPGSGPLHF.